A single TCR beta chain is shown here with its context. Antigen unknown. Germline lookup yields CDR1 SGHRS and CDR2 YFSETQ. This CDR3 is built from 19 residues. Trimming shortened V by 2 bases and J by 0 bases, and 23 bases separated the two germline ends. This entry is derived from a study of cytomegalovirus exposure and HLA in healthy donors. Study observations and caveats: An analysis done earlier found most TCR beta V segments productive about 90% or about 30% of the time.

Primers for the PCR totalled 60 Vbeta and 13 Jbeta. As originally analysed: About 11 million of tens of millions of unique TCR beta chains were shared, per a later count. Sequencing was performed with immunoSEQ multiplex PCR; in TCRdb, only in-frame clones are kept and a portion is missing. Clonal size and the V and J genes are those of that table, whereas D and trimming came from the DNA. The repertoire holds 90,000 to 100,000 clones, with 65% to 80% as singletons. The donors, nominally healthy at sampling, likely had unrecorded immune exposures. The rearrangement links TRBV5-1 to TRBJ1-1; D is possibly TRBD1 (5 bases). Source material: PBMCs. The clonotype originates from a man between 60 and 70 years old in good health and CMV-seropositive. The CDR3: CASSFGEEGRVFMNTEAFF. CDR3 coding DNA: TGCGCCAGCAGCTTCGGGGAGGAGGGCAGGGTTTTTATGAACACTGAAGCTTTCTTT.